This TCR beta chain was recovered during a study of blood T cell repertoires in COVID-19. The ends lost 4 bases at V and 4 bases at J; junction bases unmatched: 9. CDR3 length: 15 residues. The germline V gene encodes CDR1 SGDLS and CDR2 YYNGEE. Assay used: immunoSEQ multiplex PCR; TCRdb lists only in-frame clones, some missing. The sample lists fewer than 70,000 clones, about 85% seen once, with around 3% in the top ten. The clonotype was recovered from a man older than 75 with acute or convalescent COVID-19. Sequenced material: peripheral blood. The chain joins TRBV9 to TRBJ2-5; 8 nucleotides line up with TRBD2. This chain's CDR3 is CASSPAGGGGETQYF. CDR3 sequence (DNA): TGTGCCAGCAGCCCCGCGGGGGGAGGGGGAGAGACCCAGTACTTC.